A single sample gave rise to the 4 T cell receptor beta chains below, sequenced in a study of OX40 agonist ivuxolimab in advanced cancers. Libraries were prepared by immunoSEQ multiplex PCR; TCRdb keeps only in-frame clonotypes and omits some of them. Of around 60,000 clones in the sample, about 93% are singletons; the top ten hold around 25%. The sample was CD4+ or CD8+ T cells sorted from blood, taken in a trial of the OX40 agonist ivuxolimab. The receptors shown here come from an adult with an advanced solid tumor such as melanoma, head and neck, liver or kidney cancer.

The chain has TRBV4-3 and TRBJ2-7; D is perhaps TRBD2 (5 bases). The CDR3 is 16 residues long. Trimming took off 0 bases at V and 0 bases at J, with 12 bases between the two ends. The germline V gene has CDR1 LGHNA and CDR2 YSLEER. For the CDR3, the DNA is TGCGCCAGCAGCCAAGATCTGATAGGGAGCTCCTACGAGCAGTACTTC. Its protein product is CASSQDLIGSSYEQYF.

The rearrangement joins TRBV27 to TRBJ1-1; 7 bases are a match to TRBD1. There are 14 residues in the CDR3. Germline CDR1 reads MNHEY; CDR2 reads SMNVEV (reference sequence). V lost 2 bases and J lost 1; bases outside the gene matches: 1. CDR3 protein: CASSLRQGNTEAFF. The CDR3 DNA sequence: TGTGCCAGCAGTTTAAGACAGGGGAACACTGAAGCTTTCTTT.

V is TRBV15 and J is TRBJ2-7, with TRBD2 matching over 12 bases. Germline V gene sequence: CDR1 LNHNV, CDR2 YYDKDF (reference sequence). The CDR3 loop spans 15 amino acids. V lost 3 bases and J lost 4; bases outside the gene matches: 4. CDR3 in amino acids: CATSRPTSGRYEQYF. The CDR3 DNA follows: TGTGCCACCAGCAGGCCGACTAGCGGGAGATACGAGCAGTACTTC.

The chain recombines TRBV19 with TRBJ2-1, with TRBD2 matching 7 bases. V dropped 10 bases and J dropped 0; count of bases not matched to a gene: 6. Germline CDR1 reads LNHDA; CDR2 reads SQIVND (reference sequence). This CDR3 is built from 14 residues. The CDR3 DNA reads TGTGCCATCGGGAGGCCTTCCTCCTACAATGAGCAGTTCTTC. Its translation is CAIGRPSSYNEQFF.